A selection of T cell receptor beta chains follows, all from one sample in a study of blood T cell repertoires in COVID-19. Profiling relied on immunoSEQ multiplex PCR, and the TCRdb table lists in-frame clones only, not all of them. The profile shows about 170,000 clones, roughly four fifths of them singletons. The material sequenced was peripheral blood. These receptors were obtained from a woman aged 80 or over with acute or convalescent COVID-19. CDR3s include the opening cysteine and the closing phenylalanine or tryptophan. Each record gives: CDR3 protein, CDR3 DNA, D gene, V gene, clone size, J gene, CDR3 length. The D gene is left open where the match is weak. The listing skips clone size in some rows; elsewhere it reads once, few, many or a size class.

CASSRSGGPLDEQFF,TGCGCCAGCAGTCGATCGGGAGGGCCATTAGATGAGCAGTTCTTC,TRBD2,TRBV5-1,NA,TRBJ2-1,15
CASSLDSRYEQYF,TGCGCCAGCAGCCTGGACAGCCGCTACGAGCAGTACTTC,NA,TRBV5-1,NA,TRBJ2-7,13
CASSSTVDTEAFF,TGTGCCAGCAGTTCCACAGTGGATACTGAAGCTTTCTTT,NA,TRBV6-5,NA,TRBJ1-1,13
CASSHPQGADTEAFF,TGCGCCAGCAGCCACCCACAGGGGGCGGACACTGAAGCTTTCTTT,TRBD1,TRBV4-1,NA,TRBJ1-1,15
CASSRWGDYNSPLHF,TGTGCCAGCAGCCGTTGGGGGGACTATAATTCACCCCTCCACTTT,NA,TRBV7-9,few,TRBJ1-6,15
CASSQAAQGPGNTIYF,TGCGCCAGCAGCCAAGCCGCACAGGGGCCTGGAAACACCATATATTTT,TRBD1,TRBV4-1,few,TRBJ1-3,16
CASSLVVGTPTATIYF,TGTGCCAGCAGCTTAGTGGTCGGGACACCCACGGCGACCATATATTTT,NA,TRBV7-2,NA,TRBJ1-3,16
CASSATYRRTGNEKLFF,TGTGCCAGCAGTGCAACTTACCGGAGGACAGGAAATGAAAAACTGTTTTTT,TRBD1,TRBV25-1,NA,TRBJ1-4,17
CSVEGYPGQPTGGYTF,TGCAGCGTTGAGGGTTATCCGGGACAGCCAACGGGGGGCTACACCTTC,TRBD1,TRBV29-1,NA,TRBJ1-2,16
CASSQDLLAGGGNEQFF,TGTGCCAGCAGCCAAGATTTACTAGCGGGAGGAGGCAATGAGCAGTTCTTC,TRBD2,TRBV3-1/TRBV3-2,NA,TRBJ2-1,17
CASSTLGQGAGEQYF,TGTGCCAGCAGCACTCTAGGACAGGGGGCCGGGGAGCAGTACTTC,TRBD1,TRBV6-5,NA,TRBJ2-7,15
CSSGPGHGNEQFF,TGCAGCTCCGGGCCAGGGCATGGGAATGAGCAGTTCTTC,NA,TRBV29-1,NA,TRBJ2-1,13
CASSPGTSGTKNIQYF,TGTGCCAGCTCTCCCGGGACTAGCGGGACAAAAAACATTCAGTACTTC,TRBD2,TRBV18,NA,TRBJ2-4,16
CASSWTGSGNTIYF,TGTGCCAGCAGCTGGACAGGCTCTGGAAACACCATATATTTT,TRBD1,TRBV5-4,few,TRBJ1-3,14
CASYSSQREQFF,TGTGCCAGCTATTCCTCCCAGCGGGAGCAGTTCTTC,NA,TRBV12-3/TRBV12-4,NA,TRBJ2-1,12
CAWGGRVDTGELFF,TGTGCCTGGGGTGGGAGGGTAGACACCGGGGAGCTGTTTTTT,TRBD2,TRBV30,NA,TRBJ2-2,14
CAIRGLAESEQFF,TGTGCCATCAGGGGACTAGCGGAAAGTGAGCAGTTCTTC,TRBD2,TRBV10-3,NA,TRBJ2-1,13
CASSLVGSGRSRGTGELFF,TGTGCCAGCAGCTTGGTGGGTAGCGGGAGGAGCCGCGGCACCGGGGAGCTGTTTTTT,TRBD2,TRBV5-6,NA,TRBJ2-2,19
CASSLDSLAKNIQYF,TGTGCCAGCAGCTTAGACAGCCTAGCCAAAAACATTCAGTACTTC,NA,TRBV7-9,NA,TRBJ2-4,15
CASGQRQGNTEAFF,TGTGCTAGTGGTCAGAGACAGGGAAACACTGAAGCTTTCTTT,TRBD1,TRBV12-5,NA,TRBJ1-1,14
CSVEQQGAVDEQFF,TGCAGCGTTGAACAACAGGGGGCTGTTGATGAGCAGTTCTTC,TRBD1,TRBV29-1,NA,TRBJ2-1,14
CASSSGETQYF,TGTGCCAGCAGCTCGGGTGAGACCCAGTACTTC,NA,TRBV27,NA,TRBJ2-5,11
CAISPGEVTNYGYTF,TGTGCCATCAGTCCAGGGGAAGTAACTAACTATGGCTACACCTTC,NA,TRBV10-3,NA,TRBJ1-2,15
CASSSGGAVYNSPLHF,TGTGCCAGCAGCTCCGGGGGGGCAGTATATAATTCACCCCTCCACTTT,NA,TRBV7-2,NA,TRBJ1-6,16
CASSQLAYLYEQYF,TGTGCCAGCAGTCAACTAGCGTACTTGTACGAGCAGTACTTC,TRBD2,TRBV27,NA,TRBJ2-7,14
CASSRLGLAGGANTGELFF,TGTGCCAGCAGCCGGCTTGGACTAGCGGGAGGCGCGAACACCGGGGAGCTGTTTTTT,TRBD2,TRBV5-4,NA,TRBJ2-2,19
CASSSLTGSNQPQHF,TGTGCCAGCAGCTCCCTGACAGGGAGCAATCAGCCCCAGCATTTT,TRBD1,TRBV5-7,few,TRBJ1-5,15
CSASDRGGTRSTEQFF,TGCAGTGCTAGTGACAGAGGGGGCACCCGGTCGACTGAGCAGTTCTTC,TRBD1,TRBV20-1,NA,TRBJ2-1,16
CASSWGLAGRELFF,TGCGCCAGCAGCTGGGGACTAGCGGGACGGGAGCTGTTTTTT,TRBD2,TRBV5-1,NA,TRBJ2-2,14
CSARGQLNTEAFF,TGCAGCGCTAGGGGACAGTTGAACACTGAAGCTTTCTTT,TRBD1,TRBV29-1,NA,TRBJ1-1,13
CASSLGLYNSRYF,TGTGCCAGCAGCTTGGGACTCTATAATAGTAGGTACTTC,NA,TRBV7-2,NA,TRBJ2-7,13
CASTIQGNYGYTF,TGTGCCAGCACCATACAGGGCAACTATGGCTACACCTTC,NA,TRBV2,few,TRBJ1-2,13
CASRIQYYGYTF,TGTGCCAGCAGAATCCAGTACTATGGCTACACCTTC,NA,TRBV2,NA,TRBJ1-2,12
CASRPGQGVGEAFF,TGTGCCAGCAGGCCGGGACAGGGGGTTGGTGAAGCTTTCTTT,TRBD1,TRBV27,NA,TRBJ1-1,14
CASSPRLQDYYGYTF,TGTGCCAGCAGCCCCCGCCTACAGGATTACTATGGCTACACCTTC,NA,TRBV7-2,once,TRBJ1-2,15
CASSLGLAGGYEQYF,TGTGCCAGCAGCTTGGGACTAGCGGGAGGCTACGAGCAGTACTTC,TRBD2,TRBV11-2,NA,TRBJ2-7,15
CASSLKGDNQPQHF,TGTGCCAGCAGCTTGAAGGGGGACAATCAGCCCCAGCATTTT,NA,TRBV5-4,NA,TRBJ1-5,14
CASSGTGSTDTQYF,TGCGCCAGCAGCGGGACAGGGAGTACAGATACGCAGTATTTT,TRBD1,TRBV5-1,NA,TRBJ2-3,14
CASSQSGGNYGYTF,TGTGCCAGCAGCCAGTCGGGGGGCAACTATGGCTACACCTTC,NA,TRBV3-1/TRBV3-2,NA,TRBJ1-2,14
CATRGTGFNQPQHF,TGTGCCACCCGTGGGACAGGCTTTAATCAGCCCCAGCATTTT,TRBD1,TRBV10-3,NA,TRBJ1-5,14
CAITAKSSGSTDTQYF,TGTGCCATCACCGCTAAGTCTAGCGGAAGCACAGATACGCAGTATTTT,TRBD2,TRBV10-3,NA,TRBJ2-3,16
CASRGDNRENEQYF,TGTGCCAGCCGAGGGGACAACAGGGAGAACGAGCAGTACTTC,NA,TRBV7-9,NA,TRBJ2-7,14
CASSYDRAGVTYEQYF,TGTGCCAGCAGTTACGATCGGGCGGGAGTGACCTACGAGCAGTACTTC,TRBD2,TRBV6-2/TRBV6-3,NA,TRBJ2-7,16
CASSKDVFRATGGTGELFF,TGTGCCAGCAGCAAAGACGTTTTCCGCGCTACAGGGGGTACCGGGGAGCTGTTTTTT,NA,TRBV21-1,NA,TRBJ2-2,19
CASSDPSGKSTDTQYF,TGTGCCAGCAGCGACCCTAGCGGGAAGAGCACAGATACGCAGTATTTT,TRBD2,TRBV28,NA,TRBJ2-3,16
CASSGDRGRTNEKLFF,TGTGCCAGCAGCGGGGACAGGGGGAGAACTAATGAAAAACTGTTTTTT,TRBD1,TRBV9,NA,TRBJ1-4,16
CASSQDYGNTDTQYF,TGTGCCAGCAGCCAAGATTACGGGAACACAGATACGCAGTATTTT,NA,TRBV3-1/TRBV3-2,NA,TRBJ2-3,15
CASSSIDRGGNEQFF,TGTGCCAGCAGTTCCATTGACAGGGGGGGAAATGAGCAGTTCTTC,TRBD1,TRBV27,NA,TRBJ2-1,15
CASSESNRLNTEAFF,TGCGCCAGCAGTGAGTCCAACAGATTGAACACTGAAGCTTTCTTT,NA,TRBV10-2,NA,TRBJ1-1,15
CASRAWGEGHGELFF,TGTGCCAGCAGGGCATGGGGGGAAGGGCATGGGGAGCTGTTTTTT,NA,TRBV27,NA,TRBJ2-2,15
CASSSGSNSNQPQHF,TGCGCCAGCAGCTCGGGTTCAAATAGCAATCAGCCCCAGCATTTT,NA,TRBV5-1,NA,TRBJ1-5,15
CASSNAGTGVEKLFF,TGTGCCAGCAGTAACGCCGGCACAGGGGTTGAAAAACTGTTTTTT,TRBD1,TRBV28,NA,TRBJ1-4,15
CASRGTAGIQYF,TGTGCCAGCAGGGGCACCGCAGGTATTCAGTACTTC,NA,TRBV28,NA,TRBJ2-4,12
CASSQVPREEETQYF,TGCGCCAGCAGCCAAGTGCCCCGAGAGGAAGAGACCCAGTACTTC,NA,TRBV4-1,NA,TRBJ2-5,15
CASSLVAGRTDTQYF,TGCGCCAGCAGCTTGGTGGCGGGTCGCACAGATACGCAGTATTTT,NA,TRBV5-1,few,TRBJ2-3,15